Listed below are T cell receptor beta chains from one sample, sequenced in a study of PD-L1 blockade in urothelial cancer. Measured with immunoSEQ multiplex PCR; TCRdb has only the in-frame clones, and not every one. This sample has some 71,000 clones; around 86% occur once, and the top ten carry 15%. Sequenced here: PBMCs, sampled around atezolizumab (anti-PD-L1) treatment. The source is a man in his sixties with urothelial cancer. Each CDR3 is given with its conserved first and last residue.

V: TRBV7-6; CDR3: CASSLRLARDGELFF
V: TRBV19; CDR3: CASTQPPDTGELFF
V: TRBV21-1; CDR3: CASSKDRGSSSYNEQFF
V: TRBV5-1; CDR3: CASSPGTGAMYQETQYF
V: TRBV4-1; CDR3: CASSQGPGGSYNEQFF
V: TRBV9; CDR3: CASSPPQGAGTDTQYF
V: TRBV6-1; CDR3: CASRGQGDTEAFF
V: TRBV18; CDR3: CASSPSTSGGTGELFF
V: TRBV18; CDR3: CASSPLFTSPKSNQPQHF
V: TRBV4-1; CDR3: CASSQGTEGSTFF
V: TRBV6-4; CDR3: CASSDSRGGEQYF
V: TRBV5-6; CDR3: CASSLVVSPAKNIQYF
V: TRBV2; CDR3: CARGENEQYF
V: TRBV28; CDR3: CASSPTGSSSYEQYF
V: TRBV5-5; CDR3: CASSLGQGNEQFF
V: TRBV28; CDR3: CASSYHDRTYEQYF
V: TRBV5-1; CDR3: CASSSSGTLAPEEQFF
V: TRBV7-2; CDR3: CASSLNRGHTGELFF
V: TRBV5-1; CDR3: CASSPSLRGSRNTIYF
V: TRBV11-3; CDR3: CASGRREGEQFF
V: TRBV30; CDR3: CAWADLGQGLLYNSPLHF
V: TRBV5-1; CDR3: CASSLGASNNEQFF
V: TRBV15; CDR3: CATSRFGGAGYEQYF
V: TRBV5-1; CDR3: CASSWTGQGYEQYF
V: TRBV19; CDR3: CASSPQGRDTEAFF
V: TRBV7-9; CDR3: CASSIPEGGETQYF
V: TRBV7-9; CDR3: CASTPRGGQGAGETQYF
V: TRBV7-8; CDR3: CASRRGGGTDTQYF
V: TRBV9; CDR3: CASTIDPAPYNEQFF
V: TRBV10-2; CDR3: CASSEDPGDYNEQFF
V: TRBV7-3; CDR3: CASSLEGEGTEAFF
V: TRBV30; CDR3: CAWSRPGQGFQPQHF